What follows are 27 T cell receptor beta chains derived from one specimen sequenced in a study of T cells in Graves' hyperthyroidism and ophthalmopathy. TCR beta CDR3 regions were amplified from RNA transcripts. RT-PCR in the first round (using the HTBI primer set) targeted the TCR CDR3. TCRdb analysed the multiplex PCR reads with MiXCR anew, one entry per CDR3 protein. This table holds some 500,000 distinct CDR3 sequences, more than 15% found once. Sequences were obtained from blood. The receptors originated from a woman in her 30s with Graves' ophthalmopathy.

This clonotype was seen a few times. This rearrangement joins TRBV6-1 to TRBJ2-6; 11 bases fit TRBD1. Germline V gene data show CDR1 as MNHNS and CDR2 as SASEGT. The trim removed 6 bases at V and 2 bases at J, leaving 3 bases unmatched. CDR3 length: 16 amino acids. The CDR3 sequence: CASRRTGGTGANVLTF. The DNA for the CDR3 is TGTGCCAGCAGGCGGACAGGGGGCACTGGGGCCAACGTCCTGACTTTC.

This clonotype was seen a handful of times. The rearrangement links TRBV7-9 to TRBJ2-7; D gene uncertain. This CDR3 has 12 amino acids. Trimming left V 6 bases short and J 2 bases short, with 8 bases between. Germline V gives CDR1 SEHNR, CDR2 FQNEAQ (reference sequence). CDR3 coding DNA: TGTGCCAGCAGGGCCGTTACCTACGAGCAGTACTTC. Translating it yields CASRAVTYEQYF.

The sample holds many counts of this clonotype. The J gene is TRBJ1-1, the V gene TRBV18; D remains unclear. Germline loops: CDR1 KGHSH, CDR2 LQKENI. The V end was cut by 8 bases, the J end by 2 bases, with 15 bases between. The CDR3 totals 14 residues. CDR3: CASLSRGGNTEAFF. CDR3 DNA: TGTGCCAGCCTTTCGCGGGGAGGCAACACTGAAGCTTTCTTT. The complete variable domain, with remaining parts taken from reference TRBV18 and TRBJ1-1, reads NAGVMQNPRHLVRRRGQEARLRCSPMKGHSHVYWYRQLPEEGLKFMVYLQKENIIDESGMPKERFSAEFPKEGPSILRIQQVVRGDSAAYFCASLSRGGNTEAFFGQGTRLTVV.

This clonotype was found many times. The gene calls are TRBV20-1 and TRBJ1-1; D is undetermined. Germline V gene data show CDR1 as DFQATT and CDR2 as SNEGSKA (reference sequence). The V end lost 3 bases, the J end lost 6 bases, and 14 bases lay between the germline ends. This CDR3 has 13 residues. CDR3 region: CSASPGTISEAFF. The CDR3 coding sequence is TGCAGTGCTAGTCCGGGAACAATTTCTGAAGCTTTCTTT.

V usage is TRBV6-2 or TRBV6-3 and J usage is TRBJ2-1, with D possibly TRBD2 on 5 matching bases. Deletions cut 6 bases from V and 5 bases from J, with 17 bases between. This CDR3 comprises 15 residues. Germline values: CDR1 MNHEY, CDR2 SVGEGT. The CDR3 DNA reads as TGTGCCAGCAGGCGATCCGGGGAGAGAAACAATGAGCAGTTCTTC. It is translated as CASRRSGERNNEQFF.

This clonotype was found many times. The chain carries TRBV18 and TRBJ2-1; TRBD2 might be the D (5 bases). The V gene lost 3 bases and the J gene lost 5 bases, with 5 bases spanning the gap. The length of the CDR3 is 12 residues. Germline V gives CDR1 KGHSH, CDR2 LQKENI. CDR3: CASSPSDNEQFF. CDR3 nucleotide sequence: TGTGCCAGCTCACCTAGCGACAATGAGCAGTTCTTC.

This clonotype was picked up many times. CDR3 coding DNA: TGTGCCAGCAGTTTAGGGGGGGCGCTCGATATTGAAGCTTTCTTT. Amino acids: CASSLGGALDIEAFF. V and J are TRBV28 and TRBJ1-1; a weak D match, TRBD1 (6 bases). Trimming removed 2 bases at V and 7 bases at J, with 17 bases between. CDR1 and CDR2 (germline): MDHEN, SYDVKM. The CDR3 loop spans 15 amino acids.

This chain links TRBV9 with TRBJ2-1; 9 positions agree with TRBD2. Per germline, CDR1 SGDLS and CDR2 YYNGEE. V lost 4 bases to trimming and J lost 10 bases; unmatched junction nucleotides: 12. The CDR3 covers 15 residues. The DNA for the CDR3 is TGTGCCAGCAGCTCAGGACAGCGGGAGGTAGGAGAGCAGTTCTTC. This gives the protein CASSSGQREVGEQFF.

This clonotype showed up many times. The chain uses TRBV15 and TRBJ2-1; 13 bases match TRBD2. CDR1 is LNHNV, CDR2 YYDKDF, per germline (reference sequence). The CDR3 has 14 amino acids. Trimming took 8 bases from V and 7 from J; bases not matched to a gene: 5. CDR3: CATLGTSGVNEQFF. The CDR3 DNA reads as TGTGCCACCTTGGGGACTAGCGGGGTGAATGAGCAGTTCTTC.

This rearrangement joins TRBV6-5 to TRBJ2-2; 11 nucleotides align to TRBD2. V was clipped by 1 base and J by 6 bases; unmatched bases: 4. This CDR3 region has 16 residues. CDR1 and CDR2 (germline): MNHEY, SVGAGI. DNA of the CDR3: TGTGCCAGCAGTTACTTAGCGGGAGGGCCTCCCGGGGAGCTGTTTTTT. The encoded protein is CASSYLAGGPPGELFF.

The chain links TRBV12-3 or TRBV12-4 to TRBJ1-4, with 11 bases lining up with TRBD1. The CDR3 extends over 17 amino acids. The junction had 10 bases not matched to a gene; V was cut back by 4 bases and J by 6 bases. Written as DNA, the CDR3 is TGTGCCAGCAGTTACTGGGGACAGGGGGTTACATATGAAAAACTGTTTTTT. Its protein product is CASSYWGQGVTYEKLFF.

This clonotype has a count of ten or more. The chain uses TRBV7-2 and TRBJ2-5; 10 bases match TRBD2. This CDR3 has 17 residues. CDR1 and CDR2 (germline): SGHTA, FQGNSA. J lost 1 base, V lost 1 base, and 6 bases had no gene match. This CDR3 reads CASSLDPSGSTQETQYF. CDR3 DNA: TGTGCCAGCAGCTTAGACCCTAGCGGGAGTACCCAAGAGACCCAGTACTTC. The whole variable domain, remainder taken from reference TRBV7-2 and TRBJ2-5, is GAGVSQSPSNKVTEKGKDVELRCDPISGHTALYWYRQSLGQGLEFLIYFQGNSAPDKSGLPSDRFSAERTGGSVSTLTIQRTQQEDSAVYLCASSLDPSGSTQETQYFGPGTRLLVL.

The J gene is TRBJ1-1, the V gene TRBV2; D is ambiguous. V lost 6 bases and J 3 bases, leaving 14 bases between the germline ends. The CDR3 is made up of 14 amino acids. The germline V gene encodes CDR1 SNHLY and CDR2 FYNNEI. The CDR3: CASRSPWTHTEAFF. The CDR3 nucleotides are TGTGCCAGCAGAAGTCCGTGGACTCACACTGAAGCTTTCTTT.

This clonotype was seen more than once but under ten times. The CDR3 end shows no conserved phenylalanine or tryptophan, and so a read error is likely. CDR3 loop: CAISESRGVGGVPQETQYL. Here the CDR3 DNA reads TGTGCCATCAGTGAGTCCCGGGGAGTGGGGGGAGTCCCACAAGAGACCCAGTACCTC. J is TRBJ2-5 and V is TRBV10-3; D may be TRBD2 (6 bases). Trimming shortened V by 0 bases and J by 2 bases, and 22 bases separated the two germline ends. Germline values: CDR1 ENHRY, CDR2 SYGVKD. The CDR3 contains 19 residues.

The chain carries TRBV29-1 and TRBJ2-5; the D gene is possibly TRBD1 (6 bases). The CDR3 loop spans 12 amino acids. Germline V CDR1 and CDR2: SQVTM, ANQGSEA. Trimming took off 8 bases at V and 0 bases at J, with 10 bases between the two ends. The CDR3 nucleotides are TGCAGCATCGGACAGAACCAAGAGACCCAGTACTTC. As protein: CSIGQNQETQYF.

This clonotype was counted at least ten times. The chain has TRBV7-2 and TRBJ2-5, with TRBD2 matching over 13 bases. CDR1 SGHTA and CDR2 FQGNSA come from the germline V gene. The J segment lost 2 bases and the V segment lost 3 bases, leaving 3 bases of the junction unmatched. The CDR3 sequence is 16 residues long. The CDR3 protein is CASSFPGLAGQETQYF. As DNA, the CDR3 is TGTGCCAGCAGCTTTCCGGGACTAGCGGGACAAGAGACCCAGTACTTC. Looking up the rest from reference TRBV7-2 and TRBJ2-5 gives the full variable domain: GAGVSQSPSNKVTEKGKDVELRCDPISGHTALYWYRQSLGQGLEFLIYFQGNSAPDKSGLPSDRFSAERTGGSVSTLTIQRTQQEDSAVYLCASSFPGLAGQETQYFGPGTRLLVL.

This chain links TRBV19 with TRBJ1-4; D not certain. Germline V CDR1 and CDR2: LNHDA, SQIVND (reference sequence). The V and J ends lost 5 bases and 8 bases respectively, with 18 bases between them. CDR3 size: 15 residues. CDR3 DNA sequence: TGTGCCAGTAGTCTTTGGCCCAGCCAAAGGGAAAAACTGTTTTTT. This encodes CASSLWPSQREKLFF.

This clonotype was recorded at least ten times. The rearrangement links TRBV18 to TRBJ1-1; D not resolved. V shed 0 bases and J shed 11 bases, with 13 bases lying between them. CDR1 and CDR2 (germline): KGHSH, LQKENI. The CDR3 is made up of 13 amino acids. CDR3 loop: CASSPPAVGSAFF. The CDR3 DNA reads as TGTGCCAGCTCACCACCGGCAGTCGGGTCCGCTTTCTTT. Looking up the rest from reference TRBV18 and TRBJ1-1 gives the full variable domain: NAGVMQNPRHLVRRRGQEARLRCSPMKGHSHVYWYRQLPEEGLKFMVYLQKENIIDESGMPKERFSAEFPKEGPSILRIQQVVRGDSAAYFCASSPPAVGSAFFGQGTRLTVV.

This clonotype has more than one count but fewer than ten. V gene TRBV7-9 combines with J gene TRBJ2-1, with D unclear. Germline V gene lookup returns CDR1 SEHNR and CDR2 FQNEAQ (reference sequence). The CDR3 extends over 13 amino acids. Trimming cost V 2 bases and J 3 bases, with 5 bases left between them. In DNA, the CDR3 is TGTGCCAGCAGCTTAACAAACTACAATGAGCAGTTCTTC. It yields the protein CASSLTNYNEQFF. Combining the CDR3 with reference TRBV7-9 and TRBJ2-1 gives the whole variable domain DTGVSQNPRHKITKRGQNVTFRCDPISEHNRLYWYRQTLGQGPEFLTYFQNEAQLEKSRLLSDRFSAERPKGSFSTLEIQRTEQGDSAMYLCASSLTNYNEQFFGPGTRLTVL.

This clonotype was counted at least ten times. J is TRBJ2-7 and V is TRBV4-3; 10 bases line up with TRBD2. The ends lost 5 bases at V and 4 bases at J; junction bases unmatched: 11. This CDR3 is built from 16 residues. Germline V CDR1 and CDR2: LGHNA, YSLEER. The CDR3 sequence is CASSVSSLAGIYEQYF. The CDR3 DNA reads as TGCGCCAGCAGCGTAAGTTCACTAGCGGGAATTTACGAGCAGTACTTC.

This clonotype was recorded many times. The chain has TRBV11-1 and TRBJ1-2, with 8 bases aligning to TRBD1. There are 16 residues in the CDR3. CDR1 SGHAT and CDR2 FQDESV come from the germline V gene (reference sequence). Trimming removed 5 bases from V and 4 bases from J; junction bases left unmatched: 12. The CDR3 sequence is CASSLGTGRTAYGYTF. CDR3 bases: TGTGCCAGCAGCCTAGGGACAGGCCGTACCGCCTATGGCTACACCTTC.

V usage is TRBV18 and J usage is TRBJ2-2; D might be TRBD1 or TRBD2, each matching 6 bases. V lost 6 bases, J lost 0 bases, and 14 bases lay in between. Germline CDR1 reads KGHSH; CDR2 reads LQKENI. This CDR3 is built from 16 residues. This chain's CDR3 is CASSPGGTTNTGELFF. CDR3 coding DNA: TGTGCCAGCTCCCCCGGAGGGACAACGAACACCGGGGAGCTGTTTTTT.

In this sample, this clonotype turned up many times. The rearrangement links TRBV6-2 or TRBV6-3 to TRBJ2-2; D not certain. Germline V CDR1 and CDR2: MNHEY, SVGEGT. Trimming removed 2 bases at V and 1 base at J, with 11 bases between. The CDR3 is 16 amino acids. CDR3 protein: CASSYDTGLNTGELFF. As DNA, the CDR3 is TGTGCCAGCAGTTACGATACCGGCTTGAACACCGGGGAGCTGTTTTTT.

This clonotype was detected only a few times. Written as DNA, the CDR3 is TGTGCCAGCAGCGGGGGGGTCGAGACGGCCAACCCGTATGGCTACACCTTC. This codes for CASSGGVETANPYGYTF. The rearrangement joins TRBV7-9 to TRBJ1-2, with a tentative D call TRBD1 (5 bases). Per germline, CDR1 SEHNR and CDR2 FQNEAQ (reference sequence). This CDR3 comprises 17 residues. V lost 5 bases to trimming and J lost 5 bases, with 24 bases between them.

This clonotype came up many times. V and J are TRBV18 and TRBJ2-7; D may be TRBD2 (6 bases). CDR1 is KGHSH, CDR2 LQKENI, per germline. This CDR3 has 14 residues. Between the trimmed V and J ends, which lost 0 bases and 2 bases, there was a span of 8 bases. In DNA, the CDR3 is TGTGCCAGCTCACCACCTAGCGGACCCTACGAGCAGTACTTC. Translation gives CASSPPSGPYEQYF.

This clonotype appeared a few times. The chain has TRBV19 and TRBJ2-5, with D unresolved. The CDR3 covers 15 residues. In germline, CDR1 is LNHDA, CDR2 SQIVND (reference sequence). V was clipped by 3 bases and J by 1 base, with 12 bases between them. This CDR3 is CASSIKASFQETQYF. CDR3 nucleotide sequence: TGTGCCAGTAGTATCAAGGCGAGCTTCCAAGAGACCCAGTACTTC.

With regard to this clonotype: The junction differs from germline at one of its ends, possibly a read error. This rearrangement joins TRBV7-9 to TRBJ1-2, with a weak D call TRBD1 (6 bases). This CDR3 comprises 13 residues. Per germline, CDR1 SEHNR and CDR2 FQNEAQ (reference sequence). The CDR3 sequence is CAGSLKGGYGYTF. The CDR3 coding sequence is TGTGCCGGCAGCCTCAAAGGGGGGTATGGCTACACCTTC.